This T cell receptor beta chain was identified during a study of shared clonotypes between healthy human individuals. Of note for this clone: What it binds is unknown.

Using immunoSEQ multiplex PCR, the repertoire was profiled, and TCRdb retains in-frame clones only, with some absent. The table records 600,000 to 750,000 clones, 90% of them present only once. Germline trimming cut 4 bases from V and 6 bases from J; bases unmatched to any gene: 5. CDR3 length: 13 residues. Germline CDR1 LGHNA, CDR2 YSLEER. Points from the study as a whole: Collection of samples was limited to blood; tissue repertoires likely differ. Sorted-subset sequencing was shown by rarefaction to be incomplete despite large depth. Clonotypes not shared had lower generation probabilities than those common to all four donors. Naive subsets generally had larger estimated richness than memory subsets.

Input material: memory CD8+ T cells from PBMCs. The subset was: CD45RO+ cells pooled with CCR7-negative TemRA cells. The rearrangement joins TRBV4-3 to TRBJ1-1; 7 nucleotides agree with TRBD1. The TCR was taken from a young man in good health. Some clones in this sample may be carry-over from other donors' samples. DNA for the CDR3: TGCGCCAGCAGCCGAAGAGACAGGGCTGAAGCTTTCTTT. It codes for CASSRRDRAEAFF.